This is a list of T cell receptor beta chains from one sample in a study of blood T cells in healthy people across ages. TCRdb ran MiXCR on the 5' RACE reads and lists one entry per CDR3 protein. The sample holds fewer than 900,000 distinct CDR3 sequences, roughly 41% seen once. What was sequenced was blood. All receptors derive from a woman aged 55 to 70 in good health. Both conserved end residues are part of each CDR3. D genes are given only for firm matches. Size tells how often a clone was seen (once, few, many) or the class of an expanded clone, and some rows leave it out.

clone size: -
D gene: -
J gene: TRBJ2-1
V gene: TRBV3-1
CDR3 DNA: TGTGCCAGCAGCCAAGATAGAGGGGCCCTCTACAATGAGCGGTTCTTC
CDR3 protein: CASSQDRGALYNERFF

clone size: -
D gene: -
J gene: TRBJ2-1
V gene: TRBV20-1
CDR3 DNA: TGCAGTGCTAACTTCTATGAGCAGTTCTTC
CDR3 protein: CSANFYEQFF

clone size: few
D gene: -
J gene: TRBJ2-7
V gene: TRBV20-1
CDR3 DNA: TGCAGTGCTAGAGATCCCCCCGTGCAGTACTTC
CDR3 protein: CSARDPPVQYF

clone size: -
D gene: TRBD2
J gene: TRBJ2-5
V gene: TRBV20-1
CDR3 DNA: TGCAGTGCTAGACCCAGCTTGGGGGGGAAGACCCAGTACTTC
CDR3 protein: CSARPSLGGKTQYF

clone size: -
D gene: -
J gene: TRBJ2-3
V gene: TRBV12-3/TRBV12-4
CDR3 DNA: TGTGCCAGCAGTCGGACTGGGCACACAGATACGCAGTATTTT
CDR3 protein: CASSRTGHTDTQYF

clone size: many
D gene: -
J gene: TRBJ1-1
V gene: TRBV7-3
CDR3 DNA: TGTGCCAGCAGCTCCTTCGGGCGTGTGCGGAACACTGAAGCTTTCTTT
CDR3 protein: CASSSFGRVRNTEAFF

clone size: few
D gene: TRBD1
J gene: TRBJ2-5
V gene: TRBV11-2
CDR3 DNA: TGTGCCAGCAGCGGAAGGGTACAGGGGCAACAAGAGACCCAGTACTTC
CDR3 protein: CASSGRVQGQQETQYF

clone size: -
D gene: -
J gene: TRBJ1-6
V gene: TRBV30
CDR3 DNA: TGTGCCTGGAGTTCCTGGGGCCGGAGAGCGAATTCACCCCTCCACTTT
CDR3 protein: CAWSSWGRRANSPLHF

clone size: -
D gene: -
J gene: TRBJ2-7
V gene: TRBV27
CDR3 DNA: TGTGCCAGCAGTGTGGATGAGGATACCTACGAGCAGTACTTC
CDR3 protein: CASSVDEDTYEQYF

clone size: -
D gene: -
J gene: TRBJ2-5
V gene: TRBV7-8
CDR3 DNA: TGTGCCAGCAGCTTGACGATCTCTGGGTCAGGCAAGGAGACCCAGTACTTC
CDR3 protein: CASSLTISGSGKETQYF

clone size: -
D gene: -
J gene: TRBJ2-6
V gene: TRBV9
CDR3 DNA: TGTGCCAGCAGAGACGGTGAGTTAGGGTCTGGGGCCAACGTCCTGACTTTC
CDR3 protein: CASRDGELGSGANVLTF

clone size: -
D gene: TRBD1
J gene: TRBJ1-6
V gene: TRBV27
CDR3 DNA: TGTGCCAGCAGTTTATCGTGGGACAGGGGTAATTCACCCCTCCACTTT
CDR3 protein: CASSLSWDRGNSPLHF

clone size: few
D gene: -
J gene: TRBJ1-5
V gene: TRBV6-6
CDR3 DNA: TGTGCCAGCAGTCCGGGGGGGGAACAGCCCCAGCATTTT
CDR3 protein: CASSPGGEQPQHF

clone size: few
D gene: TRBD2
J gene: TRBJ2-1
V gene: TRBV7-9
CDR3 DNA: TGTGCCAGCAGAAAAGCGGGAACCAATGAGCAGTTCTTC
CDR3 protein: CASRKAGTNEQFF

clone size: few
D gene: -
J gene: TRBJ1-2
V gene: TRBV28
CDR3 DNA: TGTGCCAGCAGCCGCGCCGGGCAGGGGAGGGGATCTTATGGCTACACCTTC
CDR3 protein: CASSRAGQGRGSYGYTF

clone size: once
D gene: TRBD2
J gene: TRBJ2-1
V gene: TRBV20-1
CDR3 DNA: TGCAGTGCTAGAGACGTAAGACTAGCGGGAGAGTTCGACAATGAGCAGTTCTTC
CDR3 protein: CSARDVRLAGEFDNEQFF

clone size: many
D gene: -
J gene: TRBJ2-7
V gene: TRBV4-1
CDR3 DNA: TGCGCCAGCAGCCAAGCTACTCTTTCCTACGAGCAGTACTTC
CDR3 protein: CASSQATLSYEQYF

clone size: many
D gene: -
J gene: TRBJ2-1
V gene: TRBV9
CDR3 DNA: TGTGCCAGCAGCGTAGGGCTAGCAGACAATGAGCAGTTCTTC
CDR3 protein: CASSVGLADNEQFF

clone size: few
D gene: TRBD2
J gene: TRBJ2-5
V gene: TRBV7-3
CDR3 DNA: TGTGCCAGCAGCTGGGGGGGGGAGACCCAGTACTTC
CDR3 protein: CASSWGGETQYF

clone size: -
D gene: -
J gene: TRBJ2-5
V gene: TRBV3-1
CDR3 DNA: TGTGCCAGCAGTCTCTCGCAACTCCAAGAGACCCAGTACTTC
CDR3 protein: CASSLSQLQETQYF

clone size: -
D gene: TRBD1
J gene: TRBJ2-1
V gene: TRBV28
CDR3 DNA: TGTGCCAGCACTTTATCCCAGGGGGTTAGCAATGAGCAGTTCTTC
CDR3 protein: CASTLSQGVSNEQFF

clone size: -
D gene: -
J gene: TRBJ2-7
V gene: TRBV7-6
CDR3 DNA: TGTGCCAGCAGCTTAGCGCCCGAGACCCCATACGAGCAGTACTTC
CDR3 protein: CASSLAPETPYEQYF

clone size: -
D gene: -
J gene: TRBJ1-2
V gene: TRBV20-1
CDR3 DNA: TGCAGTGGGTCGGGGCAGGGGACCTCCTATGGCTACACCTTC
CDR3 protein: CSGSGQGTSYGYTF

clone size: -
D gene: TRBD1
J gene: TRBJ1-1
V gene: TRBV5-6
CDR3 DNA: TGTGCCAGCAGCTTATCACCTCCGACAGGGACTGAAGCTTTCTTT
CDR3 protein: CASSLSPPTGTEAFF

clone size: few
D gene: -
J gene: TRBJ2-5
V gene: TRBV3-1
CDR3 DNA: TGTGCCAGCAGCCAATGGGGGGCCGGGATGGAGACCCAGTACTTC
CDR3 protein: CASSQWGAGMETQYF

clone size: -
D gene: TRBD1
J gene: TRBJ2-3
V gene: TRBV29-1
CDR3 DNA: TGCAGCGTCATACCCACAGGGGTTAGTTCAGATACGCAGTATTTT
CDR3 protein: CSVIPTGVSSDTQYF

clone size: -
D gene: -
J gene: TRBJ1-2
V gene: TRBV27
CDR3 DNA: TGTGCCAGCAGTACCACCCAGCATGCTAACTATGGCTACACCTTC
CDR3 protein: CASSTTQHANYGYTF

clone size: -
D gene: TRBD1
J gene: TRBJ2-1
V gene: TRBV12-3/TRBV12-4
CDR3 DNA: TGTGCCAGCAGGACTGACAGGGGTACCTCGAGTGAGCAGTTCTTC
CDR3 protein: CASRTDRGTSSEQFF

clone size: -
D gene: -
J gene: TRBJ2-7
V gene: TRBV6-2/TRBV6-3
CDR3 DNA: TGTGCCAGCAATAAGGGTTCCGGACTACCCTACGAGCAGTACTTC
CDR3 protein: CASNKGSGLPYEQYF

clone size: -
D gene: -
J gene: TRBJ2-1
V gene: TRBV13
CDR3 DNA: TGTGCCAGCAGCTACGAATACAGGGGAGGAGGTGGGAATGAGCAGTTCTTC
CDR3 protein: CASSYEYRGGGGNEQFF

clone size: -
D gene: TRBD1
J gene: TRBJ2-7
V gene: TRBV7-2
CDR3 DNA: TGTGCCAGCAGCTGGCGTGAGGGGGCCCACGAGCAGTACTTC
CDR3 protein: CASSWREGAHEQYF

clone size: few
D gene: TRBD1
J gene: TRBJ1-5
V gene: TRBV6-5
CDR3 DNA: TGTGCCAGCAGTCCACGACAGGGAAATCAGCCCCAGCATTTT
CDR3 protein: CASSPRQGNQPQHF

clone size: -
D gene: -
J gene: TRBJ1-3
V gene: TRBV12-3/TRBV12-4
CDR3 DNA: TGTGCCAGCAGTTGGGGGGCTGGAAACACCATATATTTT
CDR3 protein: CASSWGAGNTIYF

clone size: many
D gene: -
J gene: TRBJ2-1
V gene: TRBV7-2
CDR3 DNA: TGTGCCAGCAGCCCTGGAGGGGGCTACAATGAGCAGTTCTTC
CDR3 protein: CASSPGGGYNEQFF

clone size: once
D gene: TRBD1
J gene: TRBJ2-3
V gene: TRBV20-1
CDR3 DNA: TGCAGTGCTAGATGGATGACAGGGGGCGCTGGCGGGGAGCGCACAGATACGCAGTATTTT
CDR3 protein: CSARWMTGGAGGERTDTQYF

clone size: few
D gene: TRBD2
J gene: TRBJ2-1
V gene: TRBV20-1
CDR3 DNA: TGCAGTGCTAGCCAGCGGGGGCACGGTGAGCAGTTCTTC
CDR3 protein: CSASQRGHGEQFF

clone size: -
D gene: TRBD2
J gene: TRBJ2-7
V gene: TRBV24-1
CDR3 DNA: TGTGCCACCAGGGGGCCGCCAACTAGCGGGATAGGAGATGAGCAGTACTTC
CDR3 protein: CATRGPPTSGIGDEQYF

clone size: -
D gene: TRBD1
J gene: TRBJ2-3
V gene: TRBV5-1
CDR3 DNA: TGCGCCAGCAGCCGTGGACAGGGTCACACAGATACGCAGTATTTT
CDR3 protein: CASSRGQGHTDTQYF

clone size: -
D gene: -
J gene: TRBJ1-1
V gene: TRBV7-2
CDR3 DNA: TGTGCCAGCAGCTTAGGGCCGGCGGGCACTGAAGCTTTCTTT
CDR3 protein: CASSLGPAGTEAFF